This entry concerns a single T cell receptor beta chain. As yet, its antigen is unknown. These data originate in a study of CXCR3-negative and CXCR3-positive naive CD8 T cells. Whole-study results and caveats: Because surface CD5 did not distinguish the naive subsets, TCR strength was inferred from TRB CDR3 properties. The TRB CDR3s that CXCR3-positive naive cells carried were more hydrophobic than those of CXCR3-negative naive cells. Diversity in memory CD8+ cells fell much lower than the comparably high levels seen in both naive subsets.

Each TRB cDNA library was prepared by 5' RACE (with UMI labels). Using the 5' RACE reads, TCRdb records one entry per CDR3 protein without DNA. This sample contains some 130,000 distinct CDR3 sequences. This CDR3 is 13 amino acids long. Germline CDR1 reads SQVTM; CDR2 reads ANQGSEA. The receptor's source is a human donor in good health. Some clones in this sample may be carry-over from other donors' samples. The chain couples TRBV29-1 to TRBJ2-7; TCRdb returns TRBD1, unconfirmable since there is no DNA. Sequencing was done on a sample of naive CXCR3+ CD8+ T cells from blood. Subset denoted: CD45RO-CCR7+CD27+CD95- naive CD8+ T cells expressing CXCR3 (TNR3+). This chain's CDR3 is CSVIPSSSYEQYF.